The TCR beta chain under discussion was sequenced for a study of early T cells in non-severe SARS-CoV-2 infection. Overall study context: The sequenced material was bulk RNA from unsorted whole blood, and its chains were unpaired.

Individually, cDNA molecules had unique molecular identifiers attached to them. One entry per CDR3 protein, called by TCRdb with MiXCR from the 5' RACE reads. Of more than 85,000 distinct CDR3 sequences detected, roughly 12% appear once; the ten largest clones hold 3% to 4.5%. Regarding the study as a whole: Using VDJdb, the matching emphasized anti-spike CD8 responses while missing private and CD4 specificities.

The CDR3 spans 15 residues. V lost 2 bases to trimming and J lost 2 bases, with 15 bases between them. Germline-derived CDR1 and CDR2 are DFQATT and SNEGSKA (reference sequence). This clonotype was seen ten or more times. Antigen: not known. Sequencing used whole blood, obtained at baseline. The TCR comes from an adult who was a healthcare worker with PCR-confirmed SARS-CoV-2 infection or an uninfected control (not recorded which). The chain recombines TRBV20-1 with TRBJ1-1; weak D call: TRBD1 (6 bases). CDR3 residues: CSARPPGQINTEAFF. For the CDR3, the DNA is TGCAGTGCTAGACCCCCCGGACAGATTAACACTGAAGCTTTCTTT.